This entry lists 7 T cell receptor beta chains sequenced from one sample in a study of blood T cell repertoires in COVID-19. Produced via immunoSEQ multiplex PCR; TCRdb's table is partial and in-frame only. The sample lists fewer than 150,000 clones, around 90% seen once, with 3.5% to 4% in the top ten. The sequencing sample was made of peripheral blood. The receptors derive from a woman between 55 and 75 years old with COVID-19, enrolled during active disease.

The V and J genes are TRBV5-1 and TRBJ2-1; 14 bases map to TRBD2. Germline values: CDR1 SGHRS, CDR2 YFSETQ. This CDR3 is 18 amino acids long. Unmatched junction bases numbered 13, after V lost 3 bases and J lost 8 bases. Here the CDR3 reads CASSSGLAGGHRPDEQFF. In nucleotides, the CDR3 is TGCGCCAGCAGCTCCGGACTAGCGGGGGGCCACCGCCCGGATGAGCAGTTCTTC.

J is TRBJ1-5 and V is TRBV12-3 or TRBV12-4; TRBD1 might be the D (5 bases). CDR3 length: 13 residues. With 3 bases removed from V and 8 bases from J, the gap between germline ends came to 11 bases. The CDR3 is CASSFRRGEPQHF. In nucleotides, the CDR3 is TGTGCCAGCAGTTTTCGCCGGGGGGAGCCCCAGCATTTT.

The CDR3 is CASSLGRVGGYTF. Here the CDR3 DNA reads TGTGCCAGCAGCTTAGGCAGGGTGGGAGGCTACACCTTC. The chain employs TRBV7-2 and TRBJ1-2, with D possibly matching TRBD1 (5 bases). CDR1 and CDR2 from the germline V gene are SGHTA and FQGNSA. This CDR3 spans 13 amino acids. Trimming removed 1 base from V and 8 bases from J, with 11 bases in between.

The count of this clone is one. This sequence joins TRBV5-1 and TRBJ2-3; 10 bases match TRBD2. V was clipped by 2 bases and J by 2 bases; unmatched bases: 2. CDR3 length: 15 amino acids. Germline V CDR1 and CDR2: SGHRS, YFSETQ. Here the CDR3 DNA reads TGCGCCAGCAGCTTCAGCGGGGGGGCCACAGATACGCAGTATTTT. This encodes CASSFSGGATDTQYF.

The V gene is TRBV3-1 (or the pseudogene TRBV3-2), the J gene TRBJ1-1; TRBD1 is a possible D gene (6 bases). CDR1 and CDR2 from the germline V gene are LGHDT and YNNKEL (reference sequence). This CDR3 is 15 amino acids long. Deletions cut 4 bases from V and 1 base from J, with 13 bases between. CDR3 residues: CASSLRGRTNTEAFF. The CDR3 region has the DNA TGTGCCAGCAGCCTCAGGGGTCGGACGAACACTGAAGCTTTCTTT.

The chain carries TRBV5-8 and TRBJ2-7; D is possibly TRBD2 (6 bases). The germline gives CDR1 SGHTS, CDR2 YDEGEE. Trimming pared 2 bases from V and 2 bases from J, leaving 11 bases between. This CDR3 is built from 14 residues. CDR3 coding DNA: TGTGCCAGCAGCTTACGTTGGGGGGCCTACGAGCAGTACTTC. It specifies CASSLRWGAYEQYF.

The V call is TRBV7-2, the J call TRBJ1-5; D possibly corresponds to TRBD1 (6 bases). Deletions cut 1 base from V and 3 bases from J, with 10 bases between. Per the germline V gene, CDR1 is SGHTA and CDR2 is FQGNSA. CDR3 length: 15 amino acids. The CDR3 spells CASSLVAGDNQPQHF. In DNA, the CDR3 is TGTGCCAGCAGCTTAGTGGCAGGGGACAATCAGCCCCAGCATTTT.